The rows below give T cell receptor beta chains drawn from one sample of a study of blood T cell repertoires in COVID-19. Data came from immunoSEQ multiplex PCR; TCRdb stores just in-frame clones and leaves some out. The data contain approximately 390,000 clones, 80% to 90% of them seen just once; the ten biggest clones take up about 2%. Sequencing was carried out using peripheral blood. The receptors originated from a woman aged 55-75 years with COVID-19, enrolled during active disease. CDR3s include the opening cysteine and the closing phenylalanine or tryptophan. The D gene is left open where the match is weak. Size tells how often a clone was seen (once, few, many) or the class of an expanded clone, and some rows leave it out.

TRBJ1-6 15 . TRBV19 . TGTGCCAGTAGTATAGATCCGGGAGGGGATTCACCCCTCCACTTT CASSIDPGGDSPLHF
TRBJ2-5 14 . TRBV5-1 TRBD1 TGCGCCAGCAGCCCTGACAGGGGGCTGGAGACCCAGTACTTC CASSPDRGLETQYF
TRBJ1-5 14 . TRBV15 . TGTGCCACCAGCGGTACCGGGAGACATCAGCCCCAGCATTTT CATSGTGRHQPQHF
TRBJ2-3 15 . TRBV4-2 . TGTGCCAGCAGCTATGGGACGGAGGGGAGGGATACGCAGTATTTT CASSYGTEGRDTQYF
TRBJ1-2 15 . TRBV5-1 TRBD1 TGCGCCAGCAGCTTTCCGGGACAGGGGGGCTATGGCTACACCTTC CASSFPGQGGYGYTF
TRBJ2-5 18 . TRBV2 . TGTGCCAGAGCTACATCTTCGGGAAGTTTTACTTACCAAGAGACCCAGTACTTC CARATSSGSFTYQETQYF
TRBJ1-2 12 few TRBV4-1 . TGCGCCAGCAGCCAAGCGAACTATGGCTACACCTTC CASSQANYGYTF
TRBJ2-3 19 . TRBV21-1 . TGTGCCAGCAGCCTACGGACTAGCGGGGGCCCACTGACCACAGATACGCAGTATTTT CASSLRTSGGPLTTDTQYF
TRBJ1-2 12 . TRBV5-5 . TGTGCCAGCAGCTTGTACGGGGGAACTAACACCTTC CASSLYGGTNTF
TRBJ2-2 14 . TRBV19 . TGTGCCAGTAGTCAGACAGAGGAAACTGGGGAGCTGTTTTTT CASSQTEETGELFF
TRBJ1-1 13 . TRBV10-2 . TGCGCCAGCAGTCGGCAGGGTAACACTGAAGCTTTCTTT CASSRQGNTEAFF
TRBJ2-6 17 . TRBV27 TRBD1 TGTGCCAGCAGTCCTTGGACAGGACCCTCTGGGGCCAACGTCCTGACTTTC CASSPWTGPSGANVLTF
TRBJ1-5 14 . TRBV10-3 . TGTGCCATCAGATCCGACAGGAGCAATCAGCCCCAGCATTTT CAIRSDRSNQPQHF
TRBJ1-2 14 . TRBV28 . TGTGCCAGCAGTTTATCAAGGGCAGGGGATGGCTACACCTTC CASSLSRAGDGYTF
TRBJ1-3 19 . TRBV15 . TGTGCCACCAGCAGAGATCTGCCGACAGCTACCTTCTCTGGAAACACCATATATTTT CATSRDLPTATFSGNTIYF
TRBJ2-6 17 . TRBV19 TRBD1 TGTGCCAGTAGTGTCAGACAGGGCGGTGGTGGGGCCAACGTCCTGACTTTC CASSVRQGGGGANVLTF
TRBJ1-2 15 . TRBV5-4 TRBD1 TGTGCCAGCAGCGCGGGAGGGGGCGAACTGAATGGCTACACCTTC CASSAGGGELNGYTF
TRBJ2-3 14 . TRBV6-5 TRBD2 TGTGCCAGCAGTCCCGGGAGGTGGGGGGATACGCAGTATTTT CASSPGRWGDTQYF